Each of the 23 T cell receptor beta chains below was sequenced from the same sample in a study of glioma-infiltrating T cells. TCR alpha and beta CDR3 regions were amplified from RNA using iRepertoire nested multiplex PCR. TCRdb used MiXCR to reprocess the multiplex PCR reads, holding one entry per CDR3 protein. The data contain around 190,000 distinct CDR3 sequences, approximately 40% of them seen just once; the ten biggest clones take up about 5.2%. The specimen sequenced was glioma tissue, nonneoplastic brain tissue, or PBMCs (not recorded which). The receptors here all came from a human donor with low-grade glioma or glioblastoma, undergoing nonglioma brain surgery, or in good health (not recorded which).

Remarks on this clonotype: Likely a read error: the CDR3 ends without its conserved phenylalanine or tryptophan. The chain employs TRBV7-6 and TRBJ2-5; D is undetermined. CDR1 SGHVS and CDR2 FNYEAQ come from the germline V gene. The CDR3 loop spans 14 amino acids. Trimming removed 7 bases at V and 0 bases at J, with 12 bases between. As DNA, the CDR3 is TGTGCCAGCAACACGCCAGTCCACCAAGAGACCCAGTACTAC. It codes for CASNTPVHQETQYY.

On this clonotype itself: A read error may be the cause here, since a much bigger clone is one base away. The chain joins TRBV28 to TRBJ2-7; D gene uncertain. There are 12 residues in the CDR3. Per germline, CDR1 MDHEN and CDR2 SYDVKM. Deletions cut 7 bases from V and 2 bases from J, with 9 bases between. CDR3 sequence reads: CASNSPPYEQYF. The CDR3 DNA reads TGTGCCAGCAACTCCCCTCCCTACGAGCAGTACTTC.

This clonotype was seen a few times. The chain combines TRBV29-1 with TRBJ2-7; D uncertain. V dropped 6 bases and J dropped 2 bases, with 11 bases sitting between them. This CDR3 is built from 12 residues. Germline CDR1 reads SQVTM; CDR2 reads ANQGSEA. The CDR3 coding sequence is TGCAGCGTGTCACCGGACCCCTACGAGCAGTACTTC. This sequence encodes CSVSPDPYEQYF.

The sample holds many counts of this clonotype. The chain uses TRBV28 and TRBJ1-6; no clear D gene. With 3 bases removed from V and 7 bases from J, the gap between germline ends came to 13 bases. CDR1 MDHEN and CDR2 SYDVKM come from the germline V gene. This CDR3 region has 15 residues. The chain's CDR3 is CASSLYRTGNSPLHF. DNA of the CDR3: TGTGCCAGCAGTTTGTATAGGACCGGCAATTCACCCCTCCACTTT. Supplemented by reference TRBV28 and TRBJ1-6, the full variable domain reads DVKVTQSSRYLVKRTGEKVFLECVQDMDHENMFWYRQDPGLGLRLIYFSYDVKMKEKGDIPEGYSVSREKKERFSLILESASTNQTSMYLCASSLYRTGNSPLHFGNGTRLTVT.

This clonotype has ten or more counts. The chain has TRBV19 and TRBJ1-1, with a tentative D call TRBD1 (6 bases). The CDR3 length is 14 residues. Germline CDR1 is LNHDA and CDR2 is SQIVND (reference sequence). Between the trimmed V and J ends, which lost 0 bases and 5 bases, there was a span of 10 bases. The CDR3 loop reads CASSIDRGRTEAFF. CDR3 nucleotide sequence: TGTGCCAGTAGTATAGACAGGGGACGGACTGAAGCTTTCTTT.

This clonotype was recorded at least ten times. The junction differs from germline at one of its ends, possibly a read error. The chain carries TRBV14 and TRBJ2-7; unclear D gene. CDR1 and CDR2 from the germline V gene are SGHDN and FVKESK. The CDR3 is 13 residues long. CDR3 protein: CASSQENSSEQYF. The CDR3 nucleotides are TGTGCCAGCAGCCAAGAAAATTCCTCCGAGCAGTACTTC.

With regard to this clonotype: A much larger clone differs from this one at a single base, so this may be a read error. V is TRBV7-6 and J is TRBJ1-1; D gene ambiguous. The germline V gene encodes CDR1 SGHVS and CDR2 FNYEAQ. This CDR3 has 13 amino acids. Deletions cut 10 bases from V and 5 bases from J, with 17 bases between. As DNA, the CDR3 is TGTGCCATCAGTTTAAGGGAAGAAACTGAAGCTTTCTTT. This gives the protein CAISLREETEAFF.

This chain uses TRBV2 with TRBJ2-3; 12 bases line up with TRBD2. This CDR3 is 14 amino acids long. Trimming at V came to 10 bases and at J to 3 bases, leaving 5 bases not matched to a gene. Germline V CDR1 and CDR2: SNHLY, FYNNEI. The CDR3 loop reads CATRTSGETDTQYF. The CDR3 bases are TGTGCCACCCGGACTAGCGGGGAAACAGATACGCAGTATTTT.

This chain's CDR3 is CSVVRNKETQYF. CDR3 coding DNA: TGCAGCGTTGTTCGGAATAAAGAGACCCAGTACTTC. The chain links TRBV29-1 to TRBJ2-5; D is unresolved. V lost 4 bases and J 3 bases, leaving 9 bases between the germline ends. The germline V gene encodes CDR1 SQVTM and CDR2 ANQGSEA. The CDR3 has 12 residues.

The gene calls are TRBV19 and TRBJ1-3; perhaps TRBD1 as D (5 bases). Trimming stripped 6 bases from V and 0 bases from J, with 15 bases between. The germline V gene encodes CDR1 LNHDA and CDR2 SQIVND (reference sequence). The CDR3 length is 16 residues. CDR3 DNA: TGTGCCAGTAGATCGCTTCCAGGGAGCTCTGGAAACACCATATATTTT. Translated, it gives CASRSLPGSSGNTIYF.

DNA for the CDR3: TGTGCCAGCAGCCAACGGACTAGCGGGAGTGTTAAAGATACGCAGTATTTT. It encodes CASSQRTSGSVKDTQYF. This chain uses TRBV7-9 with TRBJ2-3, with TRBD2 matching over 13 bases. With V trimmed by 5 bases and J by 5 bases, 10 bases remained unmatched. The CDR3 runs to 17 residues. Germline lookup yields CDR1 SEHNR and CDR2 FQNEAQ (reference sequence). The complete variable domain, with remaining parts taken from reference TRBV7-9 and TRBJ2-3, reads DTGVSQNPRHKITKRGQNVTFRCDPISEHNRLYWYRQTLGQGPEFLTYFQNEAQLEKSRLLSDRFSAERPKGSFSTLEIQRTEQGDSAMYLCASSQRTSGSVKDTQYFGPGTRLTVL.

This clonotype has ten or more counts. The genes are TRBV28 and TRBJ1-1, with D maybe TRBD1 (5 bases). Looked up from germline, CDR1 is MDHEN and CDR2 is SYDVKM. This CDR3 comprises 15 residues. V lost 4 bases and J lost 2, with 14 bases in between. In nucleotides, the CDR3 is TGTGCCAGCAGTTCTTCCGGCAGGGATAACACTGAAGCTTTCTTT. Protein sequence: CASSSSGRDNTEAFF. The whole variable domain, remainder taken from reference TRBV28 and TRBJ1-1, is DVKVTQSSRYLVKRTGEKVFLECVQDMDHENMFWYRQDPGLGLRLIYFSYDVKMKEKGDIPEGYSVSREKKERFSLILESASTNQTSMYLCASSSSGRDNTEAFFGQGTRLTVV.

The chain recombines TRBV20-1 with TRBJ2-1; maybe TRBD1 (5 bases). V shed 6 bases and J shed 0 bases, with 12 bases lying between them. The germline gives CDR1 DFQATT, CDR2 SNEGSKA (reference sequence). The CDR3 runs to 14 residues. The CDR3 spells CSAPRGHSYNEQFF. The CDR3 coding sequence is TGCAGTGCCCCCAGAGGACACTCCTACAATGAGCAGTTCTTC.

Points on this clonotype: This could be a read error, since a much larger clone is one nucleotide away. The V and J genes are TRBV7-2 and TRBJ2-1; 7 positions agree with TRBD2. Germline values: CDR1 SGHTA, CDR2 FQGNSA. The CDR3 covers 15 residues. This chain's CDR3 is CDSSSSGPSYNEQFF. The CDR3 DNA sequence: TGTGACAGCAGCTCTAGCGGTCCTTCCTACAATGAGCAGTTCTTC.

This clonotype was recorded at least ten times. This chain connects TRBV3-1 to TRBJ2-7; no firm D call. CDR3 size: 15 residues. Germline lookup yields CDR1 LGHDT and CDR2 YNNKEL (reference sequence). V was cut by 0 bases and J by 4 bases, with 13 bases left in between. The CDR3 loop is CASSQESSSVYEQYF. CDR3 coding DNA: TGTGCCAGCAGCCAAGAGAGTAGTAGTGTTTACGAGCAGTACTTC.

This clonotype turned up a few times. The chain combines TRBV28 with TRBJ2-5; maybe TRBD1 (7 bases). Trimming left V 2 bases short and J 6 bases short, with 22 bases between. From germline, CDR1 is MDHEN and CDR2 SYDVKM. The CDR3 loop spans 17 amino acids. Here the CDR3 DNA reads TGTGCCAGCAGTTTAATGGTTCTCGGGCCAGGGGGGAAGACCCAGTACTTC. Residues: CASSLMVLGPGGKTQYF.

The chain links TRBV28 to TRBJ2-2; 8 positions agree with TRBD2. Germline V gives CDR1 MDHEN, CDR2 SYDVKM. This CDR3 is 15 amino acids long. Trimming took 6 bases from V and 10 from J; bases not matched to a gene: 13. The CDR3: CASSPGGAGAEELFF. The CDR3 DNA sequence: TGTGCCAGCAGCCCGGGAGGAGCGGGAGCTGAGGAGCTGTTTTTT. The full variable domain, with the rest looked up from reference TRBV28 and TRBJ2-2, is DVKVTQSSRYLVKRTGEKVFLECVQDMDHENMFWYRQDPGLGLRLIYFSYDVKMKEKGDIPEGYSVSREKKERFSLILESASTNQTSMYLCASSPGGAGAEELFFGEGSRLTVL.

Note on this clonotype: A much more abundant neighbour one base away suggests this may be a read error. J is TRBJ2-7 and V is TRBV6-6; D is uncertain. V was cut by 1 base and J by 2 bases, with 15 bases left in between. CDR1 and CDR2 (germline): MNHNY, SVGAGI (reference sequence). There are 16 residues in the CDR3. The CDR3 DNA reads TGTGCCAGCAGTTACTACGACGGCAGCAGGACCTACGAGCAGTACTTC. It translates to CASSYYDGSRTYEQYF.

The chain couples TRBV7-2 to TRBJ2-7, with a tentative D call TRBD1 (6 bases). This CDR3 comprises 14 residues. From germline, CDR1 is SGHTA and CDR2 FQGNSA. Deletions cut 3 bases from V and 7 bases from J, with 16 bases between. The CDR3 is CASSFNSGAREQYF. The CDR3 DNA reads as TGTGCCAGCAGCTTTAACTCAGGGGCCCGAGAGCAGTACTTC.

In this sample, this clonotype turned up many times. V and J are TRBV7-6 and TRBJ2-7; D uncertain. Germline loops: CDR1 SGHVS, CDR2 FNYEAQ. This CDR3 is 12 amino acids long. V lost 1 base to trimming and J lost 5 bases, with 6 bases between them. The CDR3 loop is CASSLGGHEQYF. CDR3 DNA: TGTGCCAGCAGCTTAGGAGGACACGAGCAGTACTTC.

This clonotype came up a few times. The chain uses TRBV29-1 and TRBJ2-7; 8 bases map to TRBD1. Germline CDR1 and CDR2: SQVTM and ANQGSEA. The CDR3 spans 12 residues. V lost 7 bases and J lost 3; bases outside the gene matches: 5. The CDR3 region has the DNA TGCAGCGCCGCAGGACAGGGCTACGAGCAGTACTTC. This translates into CSAAGQGYEQYF.

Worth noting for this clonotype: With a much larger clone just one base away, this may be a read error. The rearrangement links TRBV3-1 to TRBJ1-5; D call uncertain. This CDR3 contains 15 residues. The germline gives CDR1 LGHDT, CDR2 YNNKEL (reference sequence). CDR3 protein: CASSPSISKFQPEHF. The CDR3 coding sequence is TGTGCCAGCAGTCCAAGCATTTCGAAATTTCAGCCCGAGCATTTT.

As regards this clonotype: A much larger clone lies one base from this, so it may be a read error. In DNA form, the CDR3 reads TGTGCCACCAGTGACCGCTCCGACCGGGTGGTGGCAGATACGCAGTATTTT. It codes for CATSDRSDRVVADTQYF. The V and J genes are TRBV6-1 and TRBJ2-3, with D uncertain. There are 17 residues in the CDR3. Germline V gene sequence: CDR1 MNHNS, CDR2 SASEGT.